This T cell receptor (beta chain) emerged from a study of control samples from healthy donors and cancer patients. This CDR3 spans 16 amino acids. Looked up from germline, CDR1 is LGHNA and CDR2 is YSLEER. The V gene lost 2 bases and the J gene lost 0 bases, with 12 bases spanning the gap. Profiled with immunoSEQ multiplex PCR; TCRdb holds only in-frame clones, not every one. The sample includes about 160,000 clones, around 90% seen only once; the top ten take around 13%. The chain has TRBV4-3 and TRBJ2-3; D is possibly TRBD2 (6 bases). Sequencing input: blood. The sequence came from a man aged 25-45 years in good health. The chain's CDR3 is CASSQNSGPSTDTQYF. CDR3 in DNA: TGCGCCAGCAGCCAAAATAGCGGTCCTAGCACAGATACGCAGTATTTT.